The 27 T cell receptor beta chains below come from one sample, sequenced in a study of Graves' ophthalmopathy and Graves' hyperthyroidism. RNA served as the template for amplifying TCR beta CDR3 regions. The library came from an HTBI-primed first-round RT-PCR and a second-round multiplex PCR. In TCRdb, the multiplex PCR reads were re-called with MiXCR into one record per CDR3 protein. This sample yields 650,000 to 900,000 distinct CDR3 sequences, of which around 40% are seen a single time; 44% belongs to the top ten. Sequenced material: peripheral blood. The receptors originated from an adult man with Graves' ophthalmopathy.

About this clonotype: The DNA is left out, because the CDR3 cannot be placed on it with certainty; the CDR3 is given as TCRdb lists it. V and J are TRBV11-2 and TRBJ2-7; the table names TRBD2, a call not compared with the DNA. The CDR3 numbers 21 amino acids, ends counted. Per germline, CDR1 SGHAT and CDR2 FQNNGV. CDR3 residues: CASSFYICSARTSGRAPEQYF.

The CDR3 loop reads CASSYLGQSHYEQYF. DNA of the CDR3: TGTGCCAGCAGTTACTTGGGACAATCGCACTACGAGCAGTACTTC. The rearrangement uses TRBV2 and TRBJ2-7; perhaps TRBD1 as D (6 bases). The CDR3 spans 15 residues. Deletions cut 5 bases from V and 3 bases from J, with 17 bases between. Germline loops: CDR1 SNHLY, CDR2 FYNNEI.

Details on this clonotype: One end of the junction varies from germline; a read error may be responsible. The chain joins TRBV10-2 to TRBJ2-7, with a tentative D call TRBD1 (6 bases). CDR3 length: 14 amino acids. CDR1 is WSHSY, CDR2 SAAADI, per germline. DNA for the CDR3: TGTGCCAGCAGTTACTCGAGGGGGTCCTACGAGCAGTACTTC. As protein: CASSYSRGSYEQYF.

This clonotype showed up many times. V usage is TRBV24-1 and J usage is TRBJ2-5; D may match TRBD1 or TRBD2 (5 bases each). The germline V gene encodes CDR1 KGHDR and CDR2 SFDVKD. V shed 5 bases and J shed 4 bases, with 19 bases lying between them. The CDR3 runs 16 residues. CDR3 coding DNA: TGTGCCACCAGTGCCTTAGGGGCGGGCGACGGAGAGACCCAGTACTTC. Its protein is CATSALGAGDGETQYF.

In its sample, this clonotype was seen many times. V usage is TRBV2 and J usage is TRBJ1-2; a possible D gene is TRBD1 (5 bases). This CDR3 spans 13 amino acids. Germline V CDR1 and CDR2: SNHLY, FYNNEI. The ends were cut back, 4 bases at V and 6 bases at J, with 12 bases in the middle. This CDR3 reads CASSVGGRDGYTF. The CDR3 region has the DNA TGTGCCAGCAGTGTTGGGGGACGCGATGGCTACACCTTC.

This clonotype has ten or more counts. The chain carries TRBV2 and TRBJ1-6; possible D gene TRBD1, 5 bases. The CDR3 runs 15 residues. The germline V gene has CDR1 SNHLY and CDR2 FYNNEI. Trimming cost V 0 bases and J 11 bases, with 14 bases left between them. Here the CDR3 reads CASSEAAGRYAPLHF. The CDR3 DNA is TGTGCCAGCAGTGAAGCTGCAGGGAGGTACGCACCCCTCCACTTT.

Only a few counts were recorded for this clonotype. The V and J genes are TRBV2 and TRBJ1-5; 7 bases are shared with TRBD1. The CDR3 is 16 amino acids. V lost 6 bases to trimming and J lost 7 bases; unmatched junction nucleotides: 15. CDR1 is SNHLY, CDR2 FYNNEI, per germline. The CDR3 loop reads CASSQEETGITQPQHF. CDR3 nucleotides: TGTGCCAGCAGCCAAGAGGAGACAGGGATAACGCAGCCCCAGCATTTT.

This chain connects TRBV7-8 to TRBJ2-7; D gene ambiguous. CDR3 size: 12 residues. Germline CDR1 and CDR2: SGHVS and FQNEAQ. Trimming removed 5 bases from V and 2 bases from J, with 7 bases in between. The CDR3 DNA sequence: TGTGCCAGCAGCCATCGCACCTACGAGCAGTACTTC. Translated, it gives CASSHRTYEQYF.

The J gene is TRBJ1-3, the V gene TRBV11-2; D gene ambiguous. Germline assignment: CDR1 SGHAT and CDR2 FQNNGV. The V end was cut by 3 bases, the J end by 0 bases, with 12 bases between. The CDR3 runs 16 residues. The CDR3 loop reads CASSFSIPLSGNTIYF. In DNA, the CDR3 is TGTGCCAGCAGCTTTAGTATCCCGCTCTCTGGAAACACCATATATTTT. Variable domain in full (rest from reference TRBV11-2 and TRBJ1-3): EAGVAQSPRYKIIEKRQSVAFWCNPISGHATLYWYQQILGQGPKLLIQFQNNGVVDDSQLPKDRFSAERLKGVDSTLKIQPAKLEDSAVYLCASSFSIPLSGNTIYFGEGSWLTVV.

This clonotype came up a few times. J is TRBJ2-7 and V is TRBV20-1, with D unclear. The V and J ends lost 5 bases and 3 bases respectively, with 11 bases between them. The CDR3 totals 12 residues. CDR1 DFQATT and CDR2 SNEGSKA come from the germline V gene (reference sequence). CDR3 DNA: TGCAGTGCTGCACCGCCCAGCTACGAGCAGTACTTC. Its protein product is CSAAPPSYEQYF.

As concerns this clonotype: Since a much larger clone is just one base distant, this may be a read error. The chain has TRBV29-1 and TRBJ1-3; D uncertain. The CDR3 contains 12 residues. Germline V lookup: CDR1 SQVTM, CDR2 ANQGSEA. The CDR3 coding sequence is TGCAGCGTCGGAGGGTCTGGAGACACCATATATTTT. Protein sequence: CSVGGSGDTIYF.

This clonotype was recorded many times. The rearrangement uses TRBV2 and TRBJ1-4; D is uncertain. CDR1 SNHLY and CDR2 FYNNEI come from the germline V gene. V lost 5 bases and J lost 7, with 14 bases in between. This CDR3 has 14 amino acids. For the CDR3, the DNA is TGTGCCAGCAGTTTGGTTCGGGGTGGTGAAAAACTGTTTTTT. It specifies CASSLVRGGEKLFF. Together with reference TRBV2 and TRBJ1-4, the CDR3 gives the full variable domain: EPEVTQTPSHQVTQMGQEVILRCVPISNHLYFYWYRQILGQKVEFLVSFYNNEISEKSEIFDDQFSVERPDGSNFTLKIRSTKLEDSAMYFCASSLVRGGEKLFFGSGTQLSVL.

This sequence joins TRBV10-1 and TRBJ1-1, with D possibly TRBD1 on 6 matching bases. Germline V CDR1 and CDR2: WNHNN, SYGVQD (reference sequence). CDR3 length: 12 residues. V shed 4 bases and J shed 10 bases, with 13 bases lying between them. CDR3 nucleotides: TGCGCCAGCAGTGGTGCAGGGGTGAGAGCTTTCTTT. Protein sequence: CASSGAGVRAFF.

This clonotype came up many times. This chain joins TRBV20-1 and TRBJ1-6; 9 positions agree with TRBD1. CDR3 size: 13 residues. The V gene end was trimmed by 6 bases and the J gene end by 5 bases; junction bases not matched to a gene: 2. Germline assignment: CDR1 DFQATT and CDR2 SNEGSKA (reference sequence). The CDR3 is CSAGQGNNSPLHF. CDR3 sequence (DNA): TGCAGTGCGGGACAGGGAAATAATTCACCCCTCCACTTT.

V gene TRBV7-9 combines with J gene TRBJ2-7, with TRBD1 matching over 7 bases. This CDR3 contains 14 residues. CDR1 and CDR2 from the germline V gene are SEHNR and FQNEAQ (reference sequence). With V trimmed by 5 bases and J by 7 bases, 11 bases remained unmatched. This CDR3 reads CASSPSGTVLEQYF. The CDR3 bases are TGTGCCAGCAGCCCCTCCGGGACAGTCTTGGAGCAGTACTTC.

This clonotype was seen a single time. V and J are TRBV10-3 and TRBJ2-6; D is unclear. Per germline, CDR1 ENHRY and CDR2 SYGVKD. V was trimmed by 10 bases and J by 4 bases, leaving 14 bases between them. The CDR3 extends over 14 amino acids. The CDR3 region has the DNA TGTGCCACCAGACCCGACACAGGGGCCAACGTCCTGACTTTC. Residues: CATRPDTGANVLTF.

This clonotype was seen only a few times. J is TRBJ1-3 and V is TRBV5-8; 7 bases fit TRBD1. The CDR3 length is 14 residues. The V and J ends lost 4 bases and 4 bases, in that order; junction bases with no gene match: 5. Germline CDR1 SGHTS, CDR2 YDEGEE. Here the CDR3 DNA reads TGTGCCAGCAGCCCTCGGACAGGAGGAAACACCATATATTTT. Protein product: CASSPRTGGNTIYF.

As for this clonotype: A single base separates this from a much larger clone, so it may be a read error. The chain is built from TRBV2 and TRBJ2-7, with 7 bases fitting TRBD1. The CDR3 covers 13 residues. CDR1 is SNHLY, CDR2 FYNNEI, per germline. The CDR3 nucleotides read TGTGCCAGCAGGGGGAACAGACAGGGCGAGGAGTACTTC. It encodes CASRGNRQGEEYF.

As regards this clonotype: The junction and the germline gene differ at one end; a read error may be behind it. The chain employs TRBV9 and TRBJ2-7, with 10 bases lining up with TRBD2. In germline, CDR1 is SGDLS, CDR2 YYNGEE. The CDR3 sequence is 13 residues long. The CDR3 region is CACSGGVSYEQYF. The CDR3 DNA sequence: TGTGCCTGCAGCGGGGGGGTATCCTACGAGCAGTACTTC. Full variable domain (missing parts from reference TRBV9 and TRBJ2-7): DSGVTQTPKHLITATGQRVTLRCSPRSGDLSVYWYQQSLDQGLQFLIQYYNGEERAKGNILERFSAQQFPDLHSELNLSSLELGDSALYFCACSGGVSYEQYFGPGTRLTVT.

As concerns this clonotype: Compared with germline, one end of the junction differs, possibly owing to a read error. This chain uses TRBV2 with TRBJ2-6; 10 bases are a match to TRBD1. Germline-derived CDR1 and CDR2 are SNHLY and FYNNEI. This CDR3 contains 16 residues. CDR3 nucleotide sequence: TGTGCCAGCAGGTGGGACAGGGGCTCTGGGGCCAACGTCCCGACTTTC. Its translation is CASRWDRGSGANVPTF.

The genes are TRBV10-3 and TRBJ1-6; D uncertain. Trimming pared 6 bases from V and 7 bases from J, leaving 4 bases between. Germline CDR1 is ENHRY and CDR2 is SYGVKD. The CDR3 covers 11 residues. Written as DNA, the CDR3 is TGTGCCATCAGGAGGAATTCACCCCTCCACTTT. Translating it yields CAIRRNSPLHF.

Details on this clonotype: The junction does not match germline at one end; this may be a read error. The chain combines TRBV5-1 with TRBJ2-7; no clear D gene. Germline values: CDR1 SGHRS, CDR2 YFSETQ. The CDR3 sequence is 12 residues long. CDR3 residues: CASSLSGYGQYF. The CDR3 DNA sequence: TGCGCCAGCAGCTTATCGGGCTACGGGCAGTACTTC. Based on the CDR3 plus reference TRBV5-1 and TRBJ2-7, the full variable domain is KAGVTQTPRYLIKTRGQQVTLSCSPISGHRSVSWYQQTPGQGLQFLFEYFSETQRNKGNFPGRFSGRQFSNSRSEMNVSTLELGDSALYLCASSLSGYGQYFGPGTRLTVT.

The V and J genes are TRBV25-1 and TRBJ1-4, with D hard to call. In germline, CDR1 is MGHDK, CDR2 SYGVNS. V lost 3 bases to trimming and J lost 12 bases, with 8 bases between them. The CDR3 covers 11 residues. The CDR3 here is CASSDSAELFF. The CDR3 DNA reads as TGTGCCAGCAGTGATAGTGCCGAACTGTTTTTT.

This clonotype came up many times. This chain joins TRBV7-9 and TRBJ2-5, with 9 bases that match TRBD1. This CDR3 is built from 16 residues. The junction had 7 bases not matched to a gene; V was cut back by 1 base and J by 4 bases. CDR1 and CDR2 (germline): SEHNR, FQNEAQ (reference sequence). In DNA, the CDR3 is TGTGCCAGCAGCTTAGGAACAGGGGGCGCGTCAGAGACCCAGTACTTC. Its translation is CASSLGTGGASETQYF.

V usage is TRBV30 and J usage is TRBJ1-2; D might be TRBD1 (5 bases). This CDR3 is 13 amino acids long. CDR1 and CDR2 from the germline V gene are GTSNPN and SVGIG (reference sequence). The V end was cut by 4 bases, the J end by 4 bases, with 13 bases between. The CDR3 DNA follows: TGTGCCTGGAACGGGGGGAGGAGCTATGGCTACACCTTC. Translation gives CAWNGGRSYGYTF.

A remark on this clonotype: A read error is likely here: a far larger clone is one base away. CDR3 sequence: CASSLGGEKPFF. The CDR3 coding sequence is TGTGCCAGCAGCTTAGGAGGAGAAAAACCGTTTTTT. V gene TRBV7-9 combines with J gene TRBJ1-4; D unclear. The CDR3 runs to 12 residues. From germline, CDR1 is SEHNR and CDR2 FQNEAQ (reference sequence).

This clonotype was found many times. This chain joins TRBV29-1 and TRBJ1-2; 7 bases agree with TRBD1. Germline CDR1 SQVTM, CDR2 ANQGSEA. The V gene end was trimmed by 3 bases and the J gene end by 7 bases; junction bases not matched to a gene: 8. CDR3 size: 13 residues. In DNA form, the CDR3 reads TGCAGCGTTGACCGCCAGGGGGATCGTGGCTACACCTTC. Its translation is CSVDRQGDRGYTF.